This record looks at one T cell receptor beta chain sequence and its context. This clone was counted once. No antigen is known for it. No per-base quality is available; no much larger clone lies one base away. The immunoSEQ Assay, a bias-controlled multiplex PCR, was used to amplify TCRbeta CDR3 regions from genomic DNA. Under the source paper's analysis protocol: Nucleated cell counts per sample were estimated from amplification of reference gene primers within the assay. Sequence reads were collapsed and filtered to measure the absolute abundance of every unique TCRbeta CDR3 rearrangement. For each sample, productive Simpson clonality was calculated as the square root of Simpson's diversity index across productive rearrangements. The table was pulled from immuneACCESS by TCRdb, which kept in-frame rearrangements only. Such tables lose some clones; where checked, under half of the loss comes from unresolved V genes, and the rest has no known cause. Clonal size and the V and J genes are those of that table, whereas D and trimming came from the DNA. Present in this sample are 200,000 to 250,000 clones, approximately 83% of which were seen just once. The ten largest clones take up under 3.5% of the sample.

These data are taken from a study of blood T cell repertoires in COVID-19 (dated by TCRdb to 2018 to 2020). Looking at the study overall: Samples from collaborators originated in the United States, Italy and Spain and spanned both the acute and convalescent phases of COVID-19. Where HLA class I and class II types were available, the types were taken from metadata supplied by the sample provider, not from assay-based typing. Samples were obtained from the ongoing ImmuneRACE study (first 160 participants) and from some 1,300 subjects provided by 6 global collaborators. The dataset comprised deeply sampled blood TCRbeta repertoires from subjects exposed to, actively infected with, or recovered from COVID-19. Nearly every sample came with metadata listing a de-identified subject ID, COVID-19 status, age in years and sex. The material from the prospective study consisted of cDNA or gDNA derived from T cells, B-cell-depleted T cells, or PBMCs. The repertoires were released in a freely available public database intended as a resource for research on the immune response to SARS-CoV-2.

Unmatched junction bases come to 7, with V trimmed by 5 bases and J by 2 bases. CDR3 length: 16 amino acids, cysteine to phenylalanine. Left in the record is the CDR3 DNA by itself, 48 bases read in frame from the first base. Taken from the germline V gene (reference sequence), the CDR1 and CDR2 loops are MNHEY and SMNVEV. Paper-wide results and their limitations: How much clinical and demographic metadata was included differed by source and by participant, and the metadata was provided uncurated.

In the prospective study, participants were 18 to 89 years old, resided in fewer than 25 geographic areas of the United States, and were enrolled through a virtual design. In the prospective study, cohorts were assigned on the basis of participant-reported clinical history obtained from a screening survey and a study questionnaire. ImmuneRACE Cohort 3 recovered participants were defined by two consecutive negative NP/OP PCR tests, healthcare professional clearance, or symptom resolution. In the prospective study, mobile phlebotomists collected whole blood, serum and a nasopharyngeal or oropharyngeal swab from each participant. Participants in the prospective study had the option to provide additional blood draws and questionnaires over an approximately two-month period. Before DNA extraction, prospective study blood samples were shipped either frozen or at room temperature.

The clonotype comes from a woman between 55 and 75 years old who had recovered from COVID-19. The chain joins TRBV27 to TRBJ2-1; TRBD2 fits 9 bases in the junction. Sequenced: PBMCs or T cells enriched from blood (not recorded which). For the CDR3, the sequence is CASSLPRTSAYNEQFF. The DNA sequence is as follows: TGTGCCAGCAGTCTGCCCCGGACTAGCGCCTACAATGAGCAGTTCTTC.